This TCR beta chain appears in the sequencing data of a study of human CD4 T cells and Enterobacteriaceae (dated by TCRdb to 2020 to 2021). Results the study describes overall, beyond this receptor: Compared with specific clonotypes, broadly cross-reactive clonotypes seemed more expanded ex vivo, with 11 of 19 and about 65% of the roughly 34 falling in the top 5%. The reactivity of ex vivo clonotypes was inferred solely by matching the nucleotide sequences of those clonotypes to CFSE-low cultures from the same donors.

The ex vivo total memory CD4+ samples were sequenced at deep level, which gave a detection sensitivity of one cell in 200,000. The QIAamp DNA Micro Kit was used to extract genomic DNA from cell pellets, and the quantity and purity of the genomic DNA were checked by spectrophotometry. TCR Vbeta CDR3 regions were amplified with the immunoSEQ multiplex PCR assay. Amplicons were sequenced on the Illumina HiSeq platform. The retrieved sequences were 87 nucleotides long and included the CDR3 region. The authors' analysis ran thus. A unique productive TCR Vbeta nucleotide sequence was defined as a clonotype and was quantified by productive template frequency from ImmunoSEQ Analyzer V3.0. A threshold at the top 5th percentile of each frequency-ranked repertoire was used to define expanded clonotypes. Repertoire overlap was calculated as Chao-Jaccard with the R package fossil and was visualized by nonmetric multidimensional scaling with the R package MASS. This immuneACCESS table, as held by TCRdb, lists in-frame sequences with V and J called but not all clones. Of the missing ones, under half trace to an unresolved V gene in checked studies; the others have no known cause. The D gene and trimming were derived from the DNA, and the V and J assignments and clone size from that table. A total of around 26,000 clones appear in this sample, approximately 81% of them only once. Around 0.88% of the sample is in the top ten clones.

On a FACSAria III, memory CD4+ T cells were FACS-sorted to over 98% purity, defined as all CD4+ cells except CD45RA+CCR7+CD95- naive cells. Blood from healthy donors came from blood donation centers in Switzerland. Total CD4+ T cells and monocytes were enriched by positive selection with CD4 and CD14 magnetic microbeads. CD8+, CD14+, CD16+, CD56+, CD19+ and CD25-bright cells were excluded before sorting. In a couple of blood donors, total memory CD4+ T cells were sequenced directly ex vivo to assess in vivo expansion of bacteria-reactive clonotypes. Isolation of peripheral blood mononuclear cells from donor blood was performed with Ficoll-Paque Plus. A note on this clone: There is no known antigen for this receptor. Base qualities are not at hand, and no much larger clone is one base apart.

The sequence derives from a human donor in good health. The sequenced sample was memory CD4+ T cells from blood. Taken with the paper, the label for cell subset or site translates to: total memory CD4 T cells sorted directly ex vivo, unstimulated.

The nucleotide sequence reads TGTGCCAGCAGCTTAGACCCGGGGTCAGATACGCAGTATTTT. Its product reads: CASSLDPGSDTQYF. Rearrangement joined TRBV7-6 to TRBJ2-3; perhaps TRBD2 is the D gene, with 5 bases matching. CDR3 length: 14 amino acids, cysteine to phenylalanine. Of the read, only the CDR3 DNA is kept; its 42 bases are in frame from base 1. CDR1 and CDR2 are read off the germline V gene as SGHVS and FNYEAQ. V is pared back by 1 base and J by 4 bases, with 9 bases lying between the germline termini. This CDR3, with the reference TRBV7-6 and TRBJ2-3 proteins standing in past its ends, gives the full variable domain GAGVSQSPRYKVTKRGQDVALRCDPISGHVSLYWYRQALGQGPEFLTYFNYEAQQDKSGLPNDRFSAERPEGSISTLTIQRTEQRDSAMYRCASSLDPGSDTQYFGPGTRLTVL.